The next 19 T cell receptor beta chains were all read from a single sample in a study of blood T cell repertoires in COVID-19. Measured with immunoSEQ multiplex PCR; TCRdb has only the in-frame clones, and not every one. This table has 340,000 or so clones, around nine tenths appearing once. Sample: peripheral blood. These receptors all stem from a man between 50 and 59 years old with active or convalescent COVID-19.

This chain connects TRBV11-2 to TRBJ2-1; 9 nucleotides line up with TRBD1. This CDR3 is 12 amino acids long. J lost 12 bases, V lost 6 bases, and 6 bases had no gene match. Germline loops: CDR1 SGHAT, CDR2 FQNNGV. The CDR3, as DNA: TGTGCCAGCAGTAGCGGACAGGGGAGGCAGTTCTTC. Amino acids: CASSSGQGRQFF.

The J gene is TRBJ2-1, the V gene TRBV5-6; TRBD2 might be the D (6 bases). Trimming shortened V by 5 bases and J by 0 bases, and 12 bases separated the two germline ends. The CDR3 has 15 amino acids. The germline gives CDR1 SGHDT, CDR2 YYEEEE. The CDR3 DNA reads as TGTGCCAGCAGGGCCGGAGGGACCTCCTACAATGAGCAGTTCTTC. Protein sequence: CASRAGGTSYNEQFF.

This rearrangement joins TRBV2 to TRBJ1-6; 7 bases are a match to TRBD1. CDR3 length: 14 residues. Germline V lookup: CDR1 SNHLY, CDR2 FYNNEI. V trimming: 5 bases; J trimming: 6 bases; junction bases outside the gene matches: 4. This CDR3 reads CASSSTGFNSPLHF. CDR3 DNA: TGTGCCAGCAGTTCGACAGGGTTTAATTCACCCCTCCACTTT. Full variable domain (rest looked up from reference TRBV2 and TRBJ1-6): EPEVTQTPSHQVTQMGQEVILRCVPISNHLYFYWYRQILGQKVEFLVSFYNNEISEKSEIFDDQFSVERPDGSNFTLKIRSTKLEDSAMYFCASSSTGFNSPLHFGNGTRLTVT.

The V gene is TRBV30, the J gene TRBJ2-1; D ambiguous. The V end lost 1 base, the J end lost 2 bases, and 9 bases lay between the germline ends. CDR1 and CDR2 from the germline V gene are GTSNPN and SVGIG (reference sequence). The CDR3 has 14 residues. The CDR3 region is CAWSEWSPYNEQFF. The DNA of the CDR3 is TGTGCCTGGAGTGAGTGGAGTCCCTACAATGAGCAGTTCTTC. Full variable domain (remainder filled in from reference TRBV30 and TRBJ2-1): SQTIHQWPATLVQPVGSPLSLECTVEGTSNPNLYWYRQAAGRGLQLLFYSVGIGQISSEVPQNLSASRPQDRQFILSSKKLLLSDSGFYLCAWSEWSPYNEQFFGPGTRLTVL.

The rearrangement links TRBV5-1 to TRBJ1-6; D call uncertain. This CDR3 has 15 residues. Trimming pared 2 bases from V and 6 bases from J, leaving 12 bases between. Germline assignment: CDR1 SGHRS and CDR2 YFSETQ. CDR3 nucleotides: TGCGCCAGCAGCTTTCAGGACGGAGGTAATTCACCCCTCCACTTT. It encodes CASSFQDGGNSPLHF.

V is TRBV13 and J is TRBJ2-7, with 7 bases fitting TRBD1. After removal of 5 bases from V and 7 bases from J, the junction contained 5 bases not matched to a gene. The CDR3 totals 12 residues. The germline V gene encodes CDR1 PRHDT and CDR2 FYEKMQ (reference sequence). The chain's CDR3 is CASSEGAREQYF. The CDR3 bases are TGTGCCAGCAGCGAGGGGGCGCGGGAGCAGTACTTC.

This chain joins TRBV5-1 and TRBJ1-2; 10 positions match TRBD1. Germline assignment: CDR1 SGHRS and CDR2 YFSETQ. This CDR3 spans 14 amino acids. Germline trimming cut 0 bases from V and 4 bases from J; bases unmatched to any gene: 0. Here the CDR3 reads CASSLGTGGYGYTF. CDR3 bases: TGCGCCAGCAGCTTGGGGACAGGGGGCTATGGCTACACCTTC.

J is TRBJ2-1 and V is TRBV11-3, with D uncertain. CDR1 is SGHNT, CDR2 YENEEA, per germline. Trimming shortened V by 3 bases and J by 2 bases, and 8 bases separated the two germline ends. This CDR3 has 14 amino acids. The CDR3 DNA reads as TGTGCCAGCAGCTTTTCAGGAACCTACAATGAGCAGTTCTTC. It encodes CASSFSGTYNEQFF. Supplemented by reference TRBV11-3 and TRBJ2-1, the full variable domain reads EAGVVQSPRYKIIEKKQPVAFWCNPISGHNTLYWYLQNLGQGPELLIRYENEEAVDDSQLPKDRFSAERLKGVDSTLKIQPAELGDSAVYLCASSFSGTYNEQFFGPGTRLTVL.

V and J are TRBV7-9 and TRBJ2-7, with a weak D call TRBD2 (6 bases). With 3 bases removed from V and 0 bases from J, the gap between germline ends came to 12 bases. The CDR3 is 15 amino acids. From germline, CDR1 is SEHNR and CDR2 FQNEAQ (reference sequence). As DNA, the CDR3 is TGTGCCAGCAGCTTTGTCGGGAGTAGCTCCTACGAGCAGTACTTC. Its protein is CASSFVGSSSYEQYF.

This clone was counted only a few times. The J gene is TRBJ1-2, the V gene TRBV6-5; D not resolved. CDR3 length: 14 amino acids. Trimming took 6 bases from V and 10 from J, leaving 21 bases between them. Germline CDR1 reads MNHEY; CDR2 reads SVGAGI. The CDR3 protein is CASSLSVGLRDYTF. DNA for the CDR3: TGTGCCAGCAGCTTAAGCGTCGGTTTAAGAGACTACACCTTC.

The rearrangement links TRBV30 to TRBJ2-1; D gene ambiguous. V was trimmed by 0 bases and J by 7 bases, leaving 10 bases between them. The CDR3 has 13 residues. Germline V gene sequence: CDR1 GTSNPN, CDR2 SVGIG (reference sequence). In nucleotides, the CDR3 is TGTGCCTGGAGTGTACATGAGGCGAATGAGCAGTTCTTC. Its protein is CAWSVHEANEQFF.

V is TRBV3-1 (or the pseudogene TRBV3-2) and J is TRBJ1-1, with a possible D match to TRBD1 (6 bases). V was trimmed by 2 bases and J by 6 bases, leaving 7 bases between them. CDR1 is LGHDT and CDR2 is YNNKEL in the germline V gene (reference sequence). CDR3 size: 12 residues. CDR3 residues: CASSQQGSEAFF. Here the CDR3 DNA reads TGTGCCAGCAGCCAACAGGGGTCTGAAGCTTTCTTT.

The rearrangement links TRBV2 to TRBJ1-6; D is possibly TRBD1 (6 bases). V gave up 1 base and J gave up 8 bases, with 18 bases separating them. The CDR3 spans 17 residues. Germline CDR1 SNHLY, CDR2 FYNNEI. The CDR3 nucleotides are TGTGCCAGCAGTGAAGAGTGGGGGCAGGGGATTGATTCACCCCTCCACTTT. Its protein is CASSEEWGQGIDSPLHF.

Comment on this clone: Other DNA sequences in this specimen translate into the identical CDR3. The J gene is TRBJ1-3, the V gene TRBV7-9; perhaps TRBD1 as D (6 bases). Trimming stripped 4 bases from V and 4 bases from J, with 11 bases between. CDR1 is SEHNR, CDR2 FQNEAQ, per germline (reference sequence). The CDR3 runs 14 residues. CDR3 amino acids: CASSSTGSGNTIYF. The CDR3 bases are TGTGCCAGCAGCTCTACAGGGTCGGGAAACACCATATATTTT.

For the CDR3, the DNA is TGTGCCAGCAGACACAGGGACGGTAACGTCCTGACTTTC. Translating gives CASRHRDGNVLTF. This chain uses TRBV6-6 with TRBJ2-6; tentative D call: TRBD1 (6 bases). The CDR3 extends over 13 amino acids. Germline V gene lookup returns CDR1 MNHNY and CDR2 SVGAGI (reference sequence). V was clipped by 6 bases and J by 10 bases, with 13 bases between them.

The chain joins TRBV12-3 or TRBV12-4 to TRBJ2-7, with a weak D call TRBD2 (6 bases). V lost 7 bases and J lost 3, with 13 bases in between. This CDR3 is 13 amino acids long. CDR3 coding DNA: TGTGCCAGCAAGTGGGACTCCGGCTACGAGCAGTACTTC. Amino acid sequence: CASKWDSGYEQYF.

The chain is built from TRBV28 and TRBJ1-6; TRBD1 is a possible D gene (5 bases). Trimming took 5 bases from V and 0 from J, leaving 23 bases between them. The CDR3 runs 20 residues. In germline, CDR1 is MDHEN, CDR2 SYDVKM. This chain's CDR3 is CASSTHQTAILSSYNSPLHF. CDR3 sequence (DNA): TGTGCCAGCAGTACTCATCAGACAGCTATACTGAGCTCCTATAATTCACCCCTCCACTTT.

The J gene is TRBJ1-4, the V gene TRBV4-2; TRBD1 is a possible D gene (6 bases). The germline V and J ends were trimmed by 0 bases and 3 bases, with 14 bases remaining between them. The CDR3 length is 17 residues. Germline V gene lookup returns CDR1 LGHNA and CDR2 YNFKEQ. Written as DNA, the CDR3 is TGTGCCAGCAGCCAAGATCGCCTAGGACAGCCTAATGAAAAACTGTTTTTT. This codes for CASSQDRLGQPNEKLFF.

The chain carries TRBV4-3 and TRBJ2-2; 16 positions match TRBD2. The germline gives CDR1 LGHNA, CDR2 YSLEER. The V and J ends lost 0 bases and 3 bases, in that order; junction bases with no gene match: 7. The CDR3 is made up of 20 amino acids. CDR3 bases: TGCGCCAGCAGCCAAGAAGGGACTAGCGGGGGGGCAGCGGACACCGGGGAGCTGTTTTTT. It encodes CASSQEGTSGGAADTGELFF.